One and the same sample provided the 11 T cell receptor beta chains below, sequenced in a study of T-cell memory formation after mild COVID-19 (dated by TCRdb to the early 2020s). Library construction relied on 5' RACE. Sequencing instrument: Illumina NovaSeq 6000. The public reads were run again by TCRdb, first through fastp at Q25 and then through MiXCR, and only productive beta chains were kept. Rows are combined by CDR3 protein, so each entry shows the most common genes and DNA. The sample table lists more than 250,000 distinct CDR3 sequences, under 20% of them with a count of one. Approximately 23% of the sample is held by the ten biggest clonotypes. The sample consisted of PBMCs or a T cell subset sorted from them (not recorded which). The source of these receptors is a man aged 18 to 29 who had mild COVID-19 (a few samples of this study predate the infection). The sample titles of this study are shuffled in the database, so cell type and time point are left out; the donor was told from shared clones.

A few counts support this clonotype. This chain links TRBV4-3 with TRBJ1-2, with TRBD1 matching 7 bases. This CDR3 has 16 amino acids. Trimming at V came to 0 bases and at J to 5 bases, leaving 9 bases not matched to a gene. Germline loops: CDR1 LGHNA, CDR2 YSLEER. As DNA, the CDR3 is TGCGCCAGCAGCCAAGATCCCGCCTCACAGGGGTATGGCTACACCTTC. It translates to CASSQDPASQGYGYTF.

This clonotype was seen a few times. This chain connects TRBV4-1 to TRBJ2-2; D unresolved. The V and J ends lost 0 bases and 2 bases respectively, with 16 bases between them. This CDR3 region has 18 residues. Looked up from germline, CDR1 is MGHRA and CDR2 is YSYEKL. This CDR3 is CASSQEPKLQPNTGELFF. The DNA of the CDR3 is TGCGCCAGCAGCCAAGAACCCAAACTACAGCCTAACACCGGGGAGCTGTTTTTT.

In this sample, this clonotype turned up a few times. CDR3 nucleotide sequence: TGTGCCAGCAGCATCATAGTTCCCGCGAACACCGGGGAGCTGTTTTTT. Protein sequence: CASSIIVPANTGELFF. The V call is TRBV21-1, the J call TRBJ2-2. TRBV21-1 is shown as a pseudogene. This CDR3 spans 16 amino acids.

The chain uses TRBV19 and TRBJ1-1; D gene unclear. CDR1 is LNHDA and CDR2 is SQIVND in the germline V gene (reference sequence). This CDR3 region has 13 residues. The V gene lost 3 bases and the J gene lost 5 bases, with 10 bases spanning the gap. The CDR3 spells CASSMVAGTEAFF. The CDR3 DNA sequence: TGTGCCAGTAGTATGGTGGCGGGGACTGAAGCTTTCTTT.

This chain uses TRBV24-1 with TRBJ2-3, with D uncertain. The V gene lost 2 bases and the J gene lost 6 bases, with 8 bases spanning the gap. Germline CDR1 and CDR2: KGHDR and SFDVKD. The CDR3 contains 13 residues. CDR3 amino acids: CATSDSDGDTQYF. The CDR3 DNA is TGTGCCACCAGTGATTCGGACGGGGATACGCAGTATTTT.

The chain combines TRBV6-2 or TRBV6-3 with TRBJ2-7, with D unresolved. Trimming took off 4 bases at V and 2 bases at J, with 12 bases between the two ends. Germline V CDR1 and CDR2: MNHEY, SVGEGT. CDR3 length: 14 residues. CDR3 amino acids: CASSSYMVPYEQYV. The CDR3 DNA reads TGTGCCAGCAGTTCATACATGGTTCCCTACGAGCAGTACGTC.

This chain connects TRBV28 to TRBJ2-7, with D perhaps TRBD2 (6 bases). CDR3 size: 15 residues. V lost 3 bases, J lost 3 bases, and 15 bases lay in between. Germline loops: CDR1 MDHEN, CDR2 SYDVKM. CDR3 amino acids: CASSLYGAGFYEQYV. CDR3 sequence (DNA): TGTGCCAGCAGTTTGTACGGGGCGGGGTTCTACGAGCAGTACGTC.

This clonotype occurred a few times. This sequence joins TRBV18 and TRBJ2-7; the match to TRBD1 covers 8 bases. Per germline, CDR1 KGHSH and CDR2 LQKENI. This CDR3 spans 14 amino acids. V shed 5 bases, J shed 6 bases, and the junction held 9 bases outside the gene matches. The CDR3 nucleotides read TGTGCCAGCTCATTATCACAGGGGGTCGGCGAGCAGTACGTC. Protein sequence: CASSLSQGVGEQYV.

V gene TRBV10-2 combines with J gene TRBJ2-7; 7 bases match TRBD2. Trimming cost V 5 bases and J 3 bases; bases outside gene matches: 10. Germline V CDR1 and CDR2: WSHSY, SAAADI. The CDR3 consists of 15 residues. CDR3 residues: CASSLTGGSYYEQYF. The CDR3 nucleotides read TGCGCCAGCAGTCTGACGGGGGGTTCGTACTACGAGCAGTACTTC.

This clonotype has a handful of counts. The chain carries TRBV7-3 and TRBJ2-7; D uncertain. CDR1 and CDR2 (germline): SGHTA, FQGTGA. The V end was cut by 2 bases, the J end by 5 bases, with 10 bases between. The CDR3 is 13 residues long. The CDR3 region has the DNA TGTGCCAGCAGCTTATCCTCAGGCCACGAGCAGTACGTC. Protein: CASSLSSGHEQYV.

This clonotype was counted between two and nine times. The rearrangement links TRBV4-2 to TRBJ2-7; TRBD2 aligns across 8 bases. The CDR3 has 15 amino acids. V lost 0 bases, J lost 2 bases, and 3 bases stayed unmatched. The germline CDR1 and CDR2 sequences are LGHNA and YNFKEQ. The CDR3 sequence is CASSQEAGGAYEQYF. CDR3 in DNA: TGTGCCAGCAGCCAAGAGGCGGGGGGTGCCTACGAGCAGTACTTC.